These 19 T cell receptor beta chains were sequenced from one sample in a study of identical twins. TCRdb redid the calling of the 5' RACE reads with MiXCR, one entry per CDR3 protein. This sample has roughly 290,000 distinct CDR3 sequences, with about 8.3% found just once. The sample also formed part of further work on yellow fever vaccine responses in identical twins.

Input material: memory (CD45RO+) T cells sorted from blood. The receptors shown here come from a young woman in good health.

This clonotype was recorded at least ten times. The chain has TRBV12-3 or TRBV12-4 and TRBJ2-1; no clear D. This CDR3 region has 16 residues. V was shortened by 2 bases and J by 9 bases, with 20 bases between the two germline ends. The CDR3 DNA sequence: TGTGCCAGCAGTTTATGGAGCGAAGCCCTTCACGGTGAGCAGTTCTTC. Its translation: CASSLWSEALHGEQFF.

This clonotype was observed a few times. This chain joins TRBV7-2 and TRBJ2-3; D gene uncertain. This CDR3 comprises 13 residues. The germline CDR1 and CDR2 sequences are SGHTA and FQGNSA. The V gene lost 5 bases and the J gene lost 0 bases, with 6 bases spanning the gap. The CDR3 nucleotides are TGTGCCAGCAGCACCTACAGCACAGATACGCAGTATTTT. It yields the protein CASSTYSTDTQYF.

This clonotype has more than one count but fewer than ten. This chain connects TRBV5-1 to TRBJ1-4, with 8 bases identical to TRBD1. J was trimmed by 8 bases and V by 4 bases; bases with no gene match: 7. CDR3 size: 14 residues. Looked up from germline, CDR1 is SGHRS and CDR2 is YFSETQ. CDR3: CASSDGQGGEKLFF. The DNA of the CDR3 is TGCGCCAGCAGCGACGGACAGGGAGGGGAAAAACTGTTTTTT.

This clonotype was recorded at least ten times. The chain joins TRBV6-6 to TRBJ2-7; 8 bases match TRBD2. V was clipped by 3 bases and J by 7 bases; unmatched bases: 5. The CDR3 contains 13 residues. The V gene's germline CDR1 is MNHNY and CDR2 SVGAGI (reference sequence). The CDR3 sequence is CASSYSGGREQYV. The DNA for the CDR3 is TGTGCCAGCAGTTATTCGGGGGGGCGGGAGCAGTACGTC.

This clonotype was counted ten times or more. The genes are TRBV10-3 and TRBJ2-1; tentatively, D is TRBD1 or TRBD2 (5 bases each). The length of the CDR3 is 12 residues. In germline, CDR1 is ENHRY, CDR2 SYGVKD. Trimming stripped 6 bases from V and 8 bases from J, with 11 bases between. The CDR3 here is CAIRSRDDEQFF. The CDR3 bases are TGTGCCATCAGGAGCAGGGACGATGAGCAGTTCTTC.

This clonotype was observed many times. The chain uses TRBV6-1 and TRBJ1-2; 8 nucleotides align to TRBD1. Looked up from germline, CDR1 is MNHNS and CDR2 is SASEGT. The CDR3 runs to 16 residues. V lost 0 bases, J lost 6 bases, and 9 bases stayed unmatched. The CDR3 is CASSEAGWGQANGYTF. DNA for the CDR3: TGTGCCAGCAGTGAAGCGGGATGGGGACAGGCTAATGGCTACACCTTC.

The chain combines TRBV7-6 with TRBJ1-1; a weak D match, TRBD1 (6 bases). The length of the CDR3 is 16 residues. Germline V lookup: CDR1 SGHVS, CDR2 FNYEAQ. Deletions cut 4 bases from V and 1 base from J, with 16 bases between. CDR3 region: CASSSRPGVWNTEAFF. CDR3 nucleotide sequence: TGTGCCAGCAGCTCAAGACCAGGGGTCTGGAACACTGAAGCTTTCTTT.

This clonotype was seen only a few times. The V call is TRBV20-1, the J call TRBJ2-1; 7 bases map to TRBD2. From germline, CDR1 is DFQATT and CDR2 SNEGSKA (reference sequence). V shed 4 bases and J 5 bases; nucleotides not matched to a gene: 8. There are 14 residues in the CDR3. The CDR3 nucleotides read TGCAGTGCTAAGAGGCGGGAGTTCAACAATGAGCAGTTCTTC. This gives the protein CSAKRREFNNEQFF.

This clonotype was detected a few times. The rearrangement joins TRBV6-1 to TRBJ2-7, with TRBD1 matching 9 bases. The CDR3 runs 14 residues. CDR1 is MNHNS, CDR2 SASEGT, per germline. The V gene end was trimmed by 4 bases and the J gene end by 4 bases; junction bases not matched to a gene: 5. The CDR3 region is CASSVQDRGYEQYF. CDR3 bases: TGTGCCAGCAGTGTCCAGGACAGGGGTTACGAGCAGTACTTC.

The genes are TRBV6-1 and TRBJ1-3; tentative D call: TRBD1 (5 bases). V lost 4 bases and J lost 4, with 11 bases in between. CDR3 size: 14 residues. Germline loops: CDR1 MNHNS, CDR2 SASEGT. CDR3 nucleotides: TGTGCCAGCAGTGCCCGGGGCAGGGGAAACACCATATATTTT. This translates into CASSARGRGNTIYF.

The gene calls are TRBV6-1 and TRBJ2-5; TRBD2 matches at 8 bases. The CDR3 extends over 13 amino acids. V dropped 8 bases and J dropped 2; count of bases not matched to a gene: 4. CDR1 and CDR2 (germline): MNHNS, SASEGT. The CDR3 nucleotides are TGTGCCAGCCAGCGGGGGCTGCAAGAGACCCAGTACTTC. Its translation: CASQRGLQETQYF.

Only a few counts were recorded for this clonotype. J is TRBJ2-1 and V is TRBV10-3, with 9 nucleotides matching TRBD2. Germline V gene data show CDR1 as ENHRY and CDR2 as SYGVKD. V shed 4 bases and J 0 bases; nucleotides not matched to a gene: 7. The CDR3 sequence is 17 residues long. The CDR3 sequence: CAISGSGSGSSYNEQFF. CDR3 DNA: TGTGCCATCAGTGGTAGCGGGAGTGGGAGCTCCTACAATGAGCAGTTCTTC.

CDR3 in DNA: TGCAGCGTTGAACAGGAGCAGTTCTTC. Translated: CSVEQEQFF. The rearrangement uses TRBV29-1 and TRBJ2-1; D remains ambiguous. The germline V and J ends were trimmed by 2 bases and 10 bases, with 3 bases remaining between them. Germline V gene lookup returns CDR1 SQVTM and CDR2 ANQGSEA. The CDR3 sequence is 9 residues long.

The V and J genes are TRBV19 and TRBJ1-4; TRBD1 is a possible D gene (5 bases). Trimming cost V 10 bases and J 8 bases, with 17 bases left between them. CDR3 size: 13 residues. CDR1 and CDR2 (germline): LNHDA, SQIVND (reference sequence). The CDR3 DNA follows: TGTGCCACGAGCAGGGATGCCGTAGAAAAACTGTTTTTT. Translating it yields CATSRDAVEKLFF.

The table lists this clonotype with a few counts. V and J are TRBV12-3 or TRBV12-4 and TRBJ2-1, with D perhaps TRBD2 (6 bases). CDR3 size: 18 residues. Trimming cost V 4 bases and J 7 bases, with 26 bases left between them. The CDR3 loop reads CASSSHGGTLPRGNEQFF. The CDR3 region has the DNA TGTGCCAGCAGTTCTCATGGGGGGACGCTCCCTCGGGGGAATGAGCAGTTCTTC.

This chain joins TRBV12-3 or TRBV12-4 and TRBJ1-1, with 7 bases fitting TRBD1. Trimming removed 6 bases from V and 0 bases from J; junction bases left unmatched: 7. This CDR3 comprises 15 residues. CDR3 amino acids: CASRVWDRMNTEAFF. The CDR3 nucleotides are TGTGCCAGCAGGGTCTGGGACAGAATGAACACTGAAGCTTTCTTT.

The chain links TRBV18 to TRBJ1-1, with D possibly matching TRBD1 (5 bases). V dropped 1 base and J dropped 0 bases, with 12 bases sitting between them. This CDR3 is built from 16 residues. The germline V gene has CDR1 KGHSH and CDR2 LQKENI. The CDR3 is CASSPLSAGMNTEAFF. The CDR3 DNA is TGTGCCAGCTCACCACTAAGCGCAGGGATGAACACTGAAGCTTTCTTT.

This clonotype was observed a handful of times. CDR3: CASSPGQEALNYGYTF. DNA of the CDR3: TGCGCCAGCAGCCCCGGACAGGAGGCGCTTAACTATGGCTACACCTTC. The chain is built from TRBV5-1 and TRBJ1-2; the match to TRBD1 covers 7 bases. Germline lookup yields CDR1 SGHRS and CDR2 YFSETQ. The V and J ends lost 4 bases and 1 base, in that order; junction bases with no gene match: 10. CDR3 length equals 16 residues.

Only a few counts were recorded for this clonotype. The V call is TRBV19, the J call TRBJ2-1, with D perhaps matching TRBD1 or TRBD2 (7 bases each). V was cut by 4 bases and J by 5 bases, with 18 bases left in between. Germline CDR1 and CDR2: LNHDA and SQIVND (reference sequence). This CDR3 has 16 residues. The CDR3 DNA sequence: TGTGCCAGTAGTACCCCGCAGGGGGGGGCCGACAATGAGCAGTTCTTC. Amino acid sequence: CASSTPQGGADNEQFF.